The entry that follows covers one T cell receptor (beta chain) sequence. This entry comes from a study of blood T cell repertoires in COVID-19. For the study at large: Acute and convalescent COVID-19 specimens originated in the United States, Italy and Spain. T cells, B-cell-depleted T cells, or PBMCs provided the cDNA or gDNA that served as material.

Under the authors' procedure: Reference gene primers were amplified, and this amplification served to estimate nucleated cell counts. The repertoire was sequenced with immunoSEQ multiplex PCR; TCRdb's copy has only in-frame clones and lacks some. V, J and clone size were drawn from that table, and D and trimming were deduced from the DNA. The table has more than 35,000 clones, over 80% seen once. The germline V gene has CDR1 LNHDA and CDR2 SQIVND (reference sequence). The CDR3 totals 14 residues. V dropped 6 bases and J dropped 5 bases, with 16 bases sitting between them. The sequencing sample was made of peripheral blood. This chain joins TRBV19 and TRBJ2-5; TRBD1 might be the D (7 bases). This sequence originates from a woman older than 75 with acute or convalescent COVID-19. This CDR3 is CASREGQNLETQYF. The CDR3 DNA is TGTGCCAGTAGGGAGGGACAGAACCTGGAGACCCAGTACTTC.